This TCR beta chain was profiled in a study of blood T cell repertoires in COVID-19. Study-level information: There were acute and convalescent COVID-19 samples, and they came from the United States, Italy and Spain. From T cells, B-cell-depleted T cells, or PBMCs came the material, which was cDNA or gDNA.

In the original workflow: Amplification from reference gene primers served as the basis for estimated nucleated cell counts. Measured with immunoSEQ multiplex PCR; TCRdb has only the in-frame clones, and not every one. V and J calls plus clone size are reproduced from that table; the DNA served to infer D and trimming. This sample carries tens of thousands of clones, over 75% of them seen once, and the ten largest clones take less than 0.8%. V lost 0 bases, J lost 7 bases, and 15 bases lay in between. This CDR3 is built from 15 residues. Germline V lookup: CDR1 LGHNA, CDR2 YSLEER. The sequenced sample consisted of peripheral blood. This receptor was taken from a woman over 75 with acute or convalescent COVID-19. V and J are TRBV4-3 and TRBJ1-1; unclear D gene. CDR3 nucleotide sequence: TGCGCCAGCAGCCAAGACCTGGGAGGACGCAGTGAAGCTTTCTTT. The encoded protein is CASSQDLGGRSEAFF.